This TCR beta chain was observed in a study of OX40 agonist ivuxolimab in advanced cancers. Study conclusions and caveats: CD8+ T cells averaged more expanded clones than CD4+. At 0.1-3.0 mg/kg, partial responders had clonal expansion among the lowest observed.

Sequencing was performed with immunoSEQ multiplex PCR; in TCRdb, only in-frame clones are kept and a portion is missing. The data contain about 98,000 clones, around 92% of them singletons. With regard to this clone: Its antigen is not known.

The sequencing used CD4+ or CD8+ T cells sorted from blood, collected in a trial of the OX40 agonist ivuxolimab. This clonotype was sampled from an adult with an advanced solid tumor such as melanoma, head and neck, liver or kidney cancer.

CDR3 sequence reads: CATSRGRTPSHF. Here the CDR3 DNA reads TGTGCCACCAGCAGAGGAAGGACTCCTAGTCATTTT. The rearrangement links TRBV15 to TRBJ1-5; D is unresolved. Trimming stripped 1 base from V and 16 bases from J, with 14 bases between. The CDR3 totals 12 residues. Germline V gene data show CDR1 as LNHNV and CDR2 as YYDKDF (reference sequence).